This T cell receptor beta chain was captured in a study of T cell responses to AZD1222 COVID-19 vaccine. The CDR3 is 12 amino acids. Germline-derived CDR1 and CDR2 are SNHLY and FYNNEI. The V gene lost 2 bases and the J gene lost 0 bases, with 1 base spanning the gap. Study-level findings and limits: Reportedly, nearly half the spike-specific TCRs target unmutated variant regions.

The data were produced by immunoSEQ multiplex PCR, yet TCRdb's version contains in-frame clones alone and is incomplete. The sample lists 100,000 to 150,000 clones, over 80% occurring once. As to this clone: Its specificity is unknown.

The chain carries TRBV2 and TRBJ2-5, with D unclear. The source was peripheral blood, collected on day 0 of AZD1222 vaccination. The sequence was obtained from an adult in good health. This CDR3 is CASSENQETQYF. CDR3 coding DNA: TGTGCCAGCAGTGAAAACCAAGAGACCCAGTACTTC.